Shown below are 20 T cell receptor beta chains from a single sample sequenced in a study of cytomegalovirus exposure and HLA in healthy donors. The study ran its PCR with 60 Vbeta and 13 Jbeta primers. Assay used: immunoSEQ multiplex PCR; TCRdb lists only in-frame clones, some missing. This sample's table has approximately 190,000 clones. Sequencing input: PBMCs. The receptors come from a boy aged 10-17 years in good health and CMV-seronegative.

J is TRBJ2-1 and V is TRBV4-3; D possibly corresponds to TRBD1 (5 bases). V lost 5 bases, J lost 8 bases, and 13 bases lay in between. The CDR3 spans 13 residues. From germline, CDR1 is LGHNA and CDR2 YSLEER. CDR3 loop: CASSYRLRDEQFF. The CDR3 nucleotides are TGCGCCAGCAGCTACAGGCTCCGGGATGAGCAGTTCTTC.

V and J are TRBV5-3 and TRBJ2-7; TRBD2 aligns across 7 bases. Being an ORF, TRBV5-3 has a function that is uncertain. V lost 3 bases, J lost 6 bases, and 3 bases stayed unmatched. CDR3 length equals 12 residues. In DNA, the CDR3 is TGTGCCAGAAGCTGGGGGGGGAGCGAGCAGTACTTC. Translation: CARSWGGSEQYF.

The J gene is TRBJ2-7, the V gene TRBV11-2; TRBD2 aligns across 10 bases. CDR3 length equals 16 residues. V shed 5 bases, J shed 2 bases, and the junction held 9 bases outside the gene matches. Germline CDR1 and CDR2: SGHAT and FQNNGV. Here the CDR3 DNA reads TGTGCCAGCAGCCCGGGGGCTAGCGGGGGACCCTACGAGCAGTACTTC. Protein product: CASSPGASGGPYEQYF.

The chain is built from TRBV12-5 and TRBJ1-1, with D perhaps TRBD1 (6 bases). V was clipped by 7 bases and J by 3 bases, with 15 bases between them. CDR3 length: 14 residues. Germline lookup yields CDR1 LGHNT and CDR2 FRNRAP. The CDR3 coding sequence is TGTGCTAGTGATCTAGGGGGGGAAGACACTGAAGCTTTCTTT. Translation: CASDLGGEDTEAFF.

The rearrangement uses TRBV6-6 and TRBJ1-1; no clear D. Germline values: CDR1 MNHNY, CDR2 SVGAGI (reference sequence). There are 14 residues in the CDR3. V lost 11 bases and J lost 7, with 23 bases in between. The DNA of the CDR3 is TGTGCCGTCAAGGAAGCGTATTTATCCCTTGAAGCTTTCTTT. Translated: CAVKEAYLSLEAFF.

The chain couples TRBV19 to TRBJ1-5; D is ambiguous. The V end was cut by 2 bases, the J end by 3 bases, with 5 bases between. This CDR3 is 13 amino acids long. Germline V gene sequence: CDR1 LNHDA, CDR2 SQIVND (reference sequence). The CDR3 region is CASSITFNQPQHF. The CDR3, as DNA: TGTGCCAGTAGTATAACATTCAATCAGCCCCAGCATTTT.

The chain joins TRBV11-2 to TRBJ1-4; tentatively, D is TRBD1 (5 bases). This CDR3 has 14 residues. CDR1 is SGHAT and CDR2 is FQNNGV in the germline V gene. V was shortened by 2 bases and J by 6 bases, with 10 bases between the two germline ends. The CDR3 is CASSLQGGDEKLFF. The CDR3 DNA reads TGTGCCAGCAGCTTACAGGGAGGGGATGAAAAACTGTTTTTT.

The V gene is TRBV30, the J gene TRBJ1-2; 8 bases line up with TRBD1. V lost 5 bases and J lost 8; bases outside the gene matches: 4. CDR3 size: 11 residues. Germline loops: CDR1 GTSNPN, CDR2 SVGIG (reference sequence). In DNA form, the CDR3 reads TGTGCCTGGCAGGGGGCAAGGGGCTACACCTTC. This codes for CAWQGARGYTF.

The rearrangement links TRBV30 to TRBJ1-5, with a tentative D call TRBD1 (6 bases). The CDR3 contains 14 residues. Germline V gene sequence: CDR1 GTSNPN, CDR2 SVGIG (reference sequence). Trimming removed 0 bases at V and 0 bases at J, with 6 bases between. The CDR3 DNA reads TGTGCCTGGAGTGTACAGGGTAGCAATCAGCCCCAGCATTTT. Its protein product is CAWSVQGSNQPQHF.

The V gene is TRBV4-2, the J gene TRBJ1-1; D gene ambiguous. The CDR3 consists of 14 residues. In germline, CDR1 is LGHNA, CDR2 YNFKEQ. V lost 3 bases and J 5 bases, leaving 13 bases between the germline ends. The CDR3 DNA follows: TGTGCCAGCAGCCAGGAGACGGCGGGGACTGAAGCTTTCTTT. Translation: CASSQETAGTEAFF.

This chain joins TRBV6-6 and TRBJ2-1; 7 bases agree with TRBD2. V shed 0 bases, J shed 8 bases, and the junction held 4 bases outside the gene matches. There are 14 residues in the CDR3. The germline CDR1 and CDR2 sequences are MNHNY and SVGAGI (reference sequence). The CDR3 spells CASSYSRLAHEQFF. The CDR3 nucleotides are TGTGCCAGCAGTTACTCCAGACTAGCCCATGAGCAGTTCTTC.

The rearrangement uses TRBV25-1 and TRBJ1-1, with D maybe TRBD1 (6 bases). CDR1 and CDR2 from the germline V gene are MGHDK and SYGVNS. The CDR3 length is 15 residues. V was cut by 8 bases and J by 3 bases, with 19 bases left in between. The CDR3 protein is CASEKGGAHDTEAFF. CDR3 bases: TGTGCCAGCGAGAAGGGGGGGGCGCACGACACTGAAGCTTTCTTT.

This chain connects TRBV2 to TRBJ2-3; a weak D match, TRBD1 (5 bases). This CDR3 region has 15 residues. V gave up 2 bases and J gave up 2 bases, with 11 bases separating them. The germline CDR1 and CDR2 sequences are SNHLY and FYNNEI. The CDR3 nucleotides read TGTGCCAGCAGTGAAAGAGACAGTTTCACAGATACGCAGTATTTT. As protein: CASSERDSFTDTQYF.

The gene calls are TRBV7-6 and TRBJ2-2; TRBD1 matches at 8 bases. This CDR3 comprises 15 residues. V gave up 5 bases and J gave up 0 bases; unmatched junction bases: 2. Per the germline V gene, CDR1 is SGHVS and CDR2 is FNYEAQ. The CDR3, as DNA: TGTGCCAGCAGCCTACAGGGGGCGAACACCGGGGAGCTGTTTTTT. This gives the protein CASSLQGANTGELFF.

With regard to this clone: Other nucleotide sequences from this sample produce the same CDR3. J is TRBJ2-1 and V is TRBV9; 10 bases are a match to TRBD2. The CDR3 spans 15 residues. The germline CDR1 and CDR2 sequences are SGDLS and YYNGEE. V dropped 2 bases and J dropped 2; count of bases not matched to a gene: 1. This CDR3 is CASSVTSGAYNEQFF. The CDR3 DNA sequence: TGTGCCAGCAGCGTCACTAGCGGGGCCTACAATGAGCAGTTCTTC.

The V gene is TRBV9, the J gene TRBJ1-3; D might be TRBD1 (6 bases). The CDR3 consists of 17 residues. Germline V gives CDR1 SGDLS, CDR2 YYNGEE. Trimming removed 3 bases at V and 0 bases at J, with 16 bases between. CDR3 nucleotides: TGTGCCAGCAGCGCAAGTTGGGACACCCCCTCTGGAAACACCATATATTTT. It yields the protein CASSASWDTPSGNTIYF.

The chain uses TRBV6-5 and TRBJ1-5, with a possible D match to TRBD1 (6 bases). This CDR3 is built from 14 residues. The ends were cut back, 5 bases at V and 1 base at J, with 9 bases in the middle. Germline lookup yields CDR1 MNHEY and CDR2 SVGAGI. DNA of the CDR3: TGTGCCAGCAGTGGGACACCAAGCAATCAGCCCCAGCATTTT. Its translation: CASSGTPSNQPQHF.

CDR3 sequence (DNA): TGTGCCACCAGCAGAGATCGGATACAGGGCACTGAAGCTTTCTTT. Its translation: CATSRDRIQGTEAFF. J is TRBJ1-1 and V is TRBV15, with D perhaps TRBD1 (6 bases). With 0 bases removed from V and 4 bases from J, the gap between germline ends came to 12 bases. Germline V gives CDR1 LNHNV, CDR2 YYDKDF (reference sequence). This CDR3 contains 15 residues.

The chain links TRBV6-1 to TRBJ1-2; 8 bases agree with TRBD1. V shed 4 bases and J 1 base; nucleotides not matched to a gene: 5. CDR3 length: 15 amino acids. The germline gives CDR1 MNHNS, CDR2 SASEGT. The chain's CDR3 is CASSGGTGLNYGYTF. CDR3 sequence (DNA): TGTGCCAGCAGTGGTGGGACAGGACTTAACTATGGCTACACCTTC.

The V call is TRBV6-1, the J call TRBJ2-2; D unresolved. The germline CDR1 and CDR2 sequences are MNHNS and SASEGT. V was cut by 2 bases and J by 0 bases, with 7 bases left in between. This CDR3 region has 15 residues. CDR3 in amino acids: CASSEQAANTGELFF. The CDR3 DNA sequence: TGTGCCAGCAGTGAACAGGCCGCGAACACCGGGGAGCTGTTTTTT.